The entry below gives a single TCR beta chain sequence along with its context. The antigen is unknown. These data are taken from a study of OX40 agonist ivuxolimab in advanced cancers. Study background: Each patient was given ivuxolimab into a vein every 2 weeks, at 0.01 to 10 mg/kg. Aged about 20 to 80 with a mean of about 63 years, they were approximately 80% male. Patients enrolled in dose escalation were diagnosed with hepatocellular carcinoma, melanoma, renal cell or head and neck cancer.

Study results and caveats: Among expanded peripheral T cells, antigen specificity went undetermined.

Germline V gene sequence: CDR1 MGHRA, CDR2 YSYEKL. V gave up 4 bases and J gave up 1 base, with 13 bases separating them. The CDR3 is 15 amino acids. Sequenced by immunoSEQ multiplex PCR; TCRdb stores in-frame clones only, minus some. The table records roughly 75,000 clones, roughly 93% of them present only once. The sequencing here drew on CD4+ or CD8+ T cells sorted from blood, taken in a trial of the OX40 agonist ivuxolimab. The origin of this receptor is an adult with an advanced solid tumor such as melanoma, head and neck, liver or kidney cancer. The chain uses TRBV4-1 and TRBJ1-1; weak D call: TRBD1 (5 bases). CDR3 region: CASSPTQGWNTEAFF. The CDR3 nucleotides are TGCGCCAGCAGCCCCACCCAGGGCTGGAACACTGAAGCTTTCTTT.